This paragraph covers one TCR beta chain sequence. Antigen specificity is unknown. The sample comes from a study of T cells expressing NK-cell markers. Study-level results: The contribution of dominant NKG2C+ clonotypes to CD8+ T cells in more than five donors was about 1.0-8%. Where several donors were concerned, these clonotypes also led the CD3+CD56-NKG2C+ fraction.

Template switching by 5'RACE with UMIs generated the TCR beta cDNA. Following a re-call of the 5' RACE reads, TCRdb has one entry per CDR3 protein and lacks DNA. Found here are about half a million distinct CDR3 sequences; the top ten clones hold about 1.5%. There are 15 residues in the CDR3. The germline V gene has CDR1 SGHRS and CDR2 YFSETQ. Sequencing was performed on blood T cells: a sorted CD56 or NKG2C T cell subset, CD4+ or CD8+ T cells, or bulk PBMC T cells (not recorded which). The TCR comes from a woman between 50 and 59 years old in good health. The chain couples TRBV5-1 to TRBJ2-1; the TRBD2 assignment by TCRdb is unverifiable without DNA. The CDR3 reads CASSLDGRTYNAQFF.